This TCR beta chain was recorded in a study of a mutant IDH1 vaccine in newly diagnosed glioma. Across the study: Treated patients, 62.5% male and 37.5% female, averaged 40.4 years of age.

Specified time point: week 5, during vaccination. What each vaccine dose contained was 300 ug of mutant IDH1 20-mer peptide, accompanied by topical imiquimod. In regard to this clone: No antigen is known for it.

V was shortened by 1 base and J by 6 bases, with 10 bases between the two germline ends. In germline, CDR1 is SGDLS, CDR2 YYNGEE. The CDR3 totals 14 residues. Sequencing used immunoSEQ multiplex PCR; TCRdb keeps in-frame clones, though not all of them. The sample contains about 58,000 clones, around 80% of which appear only once. The chain recombines TRBV9 with TRBJ2-2, with no clear D. The material sequenced was PBMCs, taken from a glioma patient whose treatment included an IDH1 peptide vaccine. The sequence was obtained from a woman between 45 and 65 years old with glioma. The CDR3 DNA sequence: TGTGCCAGCAGCGTAACGACTTTCCCCGGGGAGCTGTTTTTT. Encoded protein: CASSVTTFPGELFF.